In this sample, the clone carrying this T cell receptor (beta chain) turned up once. No antigen is known for it. Distinct nucleotide sequences in the sample also encode this CDR3. Trimming pared 0 bases from V and 2 bases from J, leaving 6 bases between. The CDR3 extends over 14 amino acids. Germline-derived CDR1 and CDR2 are SGHRS and YFSETQ. Method: immunoSEQ multiplex PCR; TCRdb's copy keeps in-frame clones and lacks some. The sample consists of 950,000 to 1,300,000 clones, around 76% of them appearing once. This specimen belongs to a study of shared clonotypes between healthy human individuals. Study-level points and caveats: Some clonotypes were shared by all four sorted-subset donors, while others were not shared. The non-shared ones had lower generation probabilities than the shared ones.

The chain carries TRBV5-1 and TRBJ1-3; no firm D call. Sequenced: memory CD4+ T cells sorted from blood. Subset described: CD45RA-negative fraction. This TCR derives from a man aged 18 to 30 in good health. This chain's CDR3 is CASSLVGTGNTIYF. CDR3 coding DNA: TGCGCCAGCAGCTTGGTAGGAACTGGAAACACCATATATTTT.